This T cell receptor beta chain was documented in a study of cytomegalovirus exposure and HLA in healthy donors (dated by TCRdb to about 2017). General notes on the study: An earlier analysis of approximately 640 of the donors reported more than 250 Gb of sequence data and 120 million or so unique TCR beta sequences from about 200 million T cells. Class I and class II HLA loci were covered by the typing at four-digit resolution. About five DR-DQ haplotypes were handled as single units for association and clustering because linkage in the cohort was strong. All discovery cohort repertoires had been generated on a single sequencing platform. The genetic ancestry cluster associated with self-reported Caucasian donors included approximately 85% of the 300 to 450 genotyped donors. Donor age, sex, ethnicity and CMV serostatus were collected together with the repertoire data. Rather than using new phenotypic data, the later analysis identified candidate immune exposures from TCR beta sequences and from how often those sequences occurred across donors. The number of donors typed differed by locus, with roughly 620-630 for A, B, C, DRB1 and DQB1, approximately 500 for DQA1, about 610 for DPA1, and around 460 for DPB1. Using immunosequencing, the study profiled T cell repertoires from roughly 650 subjects and related those repertoires to cytomegalovirus serostatus. In a later analysis, previously published TCR beta repertoires from about 670 donors were re-analyzed and high-resolution HLA genotyping was added so that TCR occurrence patterns could be studied. High-throughput TCR immunosequencing, statistical association of individual TCRs with disease status, and machine learning were combined to predict cytomegalovirus infection status. An earlier analysis of approximately 580 of the donors used high-throughput TCR beta sequencing to judge whether each TCR beta V gene segment behaved as functional or pseudogenic. The study aimed to test whether cataloging public T cell receptors could reveal signatures of past pathogen exposure. Genome-wide SNP genotypes for about 60% of the roughly 700 donors were used in a later genetic analysis, which treated that subset as a discovery cohort. A separate validation cohort of over a hundred different subjects was used in addition to the approximately 670-subject first cohort. Roughly 320 gigabases of sequencing data and tens of millions of unique TCR sequences made up an early release that covered 500 to 650 HLA-typed donors. On average, around 240,000 unique TCR beta nucleotide sequences were sequenced per donor among about 400 genotyped donors of the cohort, with roughly 18% of those sequences being non-productive. Here is what the overall study found, with its caveats: V-gene and J-gene trimming of TCR beta chains was associated with a missense DCLRE1C variant in a later genetic analysis, and the association was replicated in an independent cohort. According to a later analysis, parvovirus B19, influenza, CMV and Epstein-Barr virus appeared linked to several top co-occurrence clusters. A later analysis associated 15,000 to 20,000 TCR beta sequences with specific HLA alleles at a false discovery rate of 0.05. A later analysis found that TCR association rates varied across HLA loci, with DRB1 alleles showing the most associated TCRs and HLA-C alleles the fewest. A further reported finding was that TCR beta sequences accurately predicted the HLA-A and HLA-B alleles for most subjects in the first cohort. Because the 87-base-pair reads could not distinguish some IMGT-functional V segments, including TRBV6-2 and TRBV6-3, those segments were excluded. Across donors, most TCR sequences were observed very rarely, whereas some public TCRs were present in many individuals. Three of the identified cytomegalovirus-associated TCR beta chains were confirmed in vitro to be specific for cytomegalovirus antigens. Immune exposure information for the cohort was limited to CMV serostatus. Cytomegalovirus status was reported to be diagnosed by the classifier with high specificity and sensitivity in both the original and validation cohorts. A cluster of highly shared sequence variants was judged likely to be a technical artifact of the sequencing pipeline. In an earlier analysis of approximately 590 of the donors, most TCR beta V segments appeared in productive rearrangements about 90% or about 30% of the time, broadly matching IMGT annotations. It was suggested by the authors that the approach could potentially be generalized to other disease states and immunological phenotypes. Compared with the 666-donor mean, donors in an Asian-associated ancestry cluster had fewer N-insertions in productive TCRs, according to a later genetic analysis. Correlated functional status among segregating V segments might be attributable to linkage disequilibrium, but an unknown experimental factor could not be ruled out. HLA typing was unavailable for some donors at each locus, so association tests used only the typed subset. Sequencing depth was assumed to be roughly uniform across donors in the presence/absence analyses, though that assumption may not hold. In a later analysis, most CMV-associated TCR beta chains were found to appear HLA-restricted, with HLA associations seemingly driven largely by CMV exposure. Only TCR beta chains were sequenced in this cohort, and the absence of alpha or paired-chain data limited detectable features. The earlier analysis of approximately 540 of the donors excluded approximately 15 rarely observed V segments, including chromosome 9 orphons, because counts were too low. In a later analysis, HLA-associated TCR beta chains were found to be more clonally expanded and to have lower generation probabilities than equally common non-associated chains. The study gave a list of over 150 TCR beta chains associated with cytomegalovirus. When HLA alleles, especially DR and DQ, strongly co-occurred, TCR associations were difficult to assign to individual alleles.

A note on this clone: Which antigen it targets is not known. No base qualities exist here, and no much larger clone lies one base off it.

Receptors were amplified or captured by the immunoSEQ multiplex PCR assay. For the multiplex PCR, a mixture combining 60 forward primers for TCR Vbeta segments and 13 reverse primers for TCR Jbeta segments was used. The CDR3 region of rearranged TCR beta genes was amplified from genomic DNA with a multiplex PCR assay. On the Illumina HiSeq System, the amplified TCR beta libraries were sequenced as 87-base-pair reads. Regarding the original processing steps: A later analysis counted about 82 million unique TCR beta chains across the 666 repertoires, and some 11 million of these chains were shared by at least two donors. Raw reads were error-corrected and collapsed into unique sequences with a nearest-neighbor algorithm that merged closely related sequences to remove PCR and sequencing errors. CDR3 sequences were aligned to IMGT reference sequences to assign V, D and J gene segments. For a sequence to be retained, a match of at least six nucleotides to both a V gene segment and a J gene segment was required. Rearrangements were called productive when the CDR3 lacked stop codons and stayed in frame with V and J; all others were non-productive. Following IMGT convention, CDR3 was defined as the stretch from the second conserved V-encoded cysteine to the conserved J-encoded phenylalanine. In an earlier analysis of more than 550 of the donors, sequences lacking an unambiguous match to a single V gene segment were excluded. An earlier analysis of several hundred of the donors classified V segments as functional when productive rearrangements were above 56.7% and as segregating when the standard deviation between donors was above 5%. A statistical classification framework was built to diagnose cytomegalovirus status from the catalog of TCR beta chain sequences. In a later analysis, TCR nucleotide sequences were compared against IMGT/GENE-DB human TR gene sequences so that V and J genes could be assigned. The TCRdist pipeline was used in a later analysis to assign CDR3 sequences and most-parsimonious VDJ recombination scenarios. In a later analysis, every TCR beta chain was defined by the combination of its CDR3 amino acid sequence and its V-gene family, and reads without a unique V-gene family were dropped. A later analysis removed 550 to 650 highly shared, low-generation-probability nucleotide sequences to deal with suspected cross-contamination and a sequencing artifact. A later analysis calculated a clonal expansion index for each public chain from normalized within-repertoire ranks of inferred template counts. In a later analysis, generation probabilities were computed with a VDJ recombination model fitted to out-of-frame rearrangements, and the resulting probabilities were checked against IGoR. Hypergeometric tests were used in a later analysis to score TCR-TCR, TCR-HLA and TCR-CMV co-occurrence, with a repertoire-size bias correction applied to the TCR pairs. To estimate false discovery rates, a later analysis permuted the HLA or CMV assignments 20 times. In a later analysis, co-occurring TCRs were grouped using DBSCAN, and TCRdist sequence similarity was added for clustering within HLA-allele-positive subsets. Repertoires with fewer than 30,000 or more than 120,000 public chains were left out of co-occurrence clustering, as were about 5 repertoires with anomalous nucleotide sharing. Imported from immuneACCESS, the table was reduced by TCRdb to in-frame sequences with V and J called. These copies leave out some clones; in studies compared against another copy, an unresolved V gene accounts for under half, and the cause of the remainder is not known. V and J calls and clone size are as listed in that table; D and trimming were resolved from the DNA. The sample table holds 160,000 or so clones, of which approximately 80% were seen once. More than 0.45% of the sample is taken by the ten largest.

Taken from the germline V gene, the CDR1 and CDR2 loops are KGHSH and LQKENI. The CDR3 sequence holds 16 residues, the cysteine and phenylalanine included. Kept here is only the CDR3 DNA, which spans 48 bases and is read in frame from base 1. At the junction V is shortened by 2 bases and J by 3 bases; bases outside the gene matches: 10. The cohort was made up of 650 to 700 healthy bone marrow donors. Cohort members were all nominally healthy when sampled, although unrecorded immune exposures were likely present. The donor was CMV seronegative and was included in the group of over 300 seronegative cohort members. Each donor provided a peripheral blood sample, and peripheral blood mononuclear cells were used for TCR beta sequencing. The Qiagen DNeasy Blood Extraction Kit was used to extract genomic DNA from the blood cell samples.

The sequence was obtained from a woman in her forties or fifties in good health and CMV-seronegative. The sequence is built from TRBV18 and TRBJ2-7, with 7 central nucleotides matching TRBD1. The sample consisted of PBMCs. The DNA sequence is as follows: TGTGCCAGCTCACCAGGTGCGAACAGGGGCCTCTACGAGCAGTACTTC. It translates as CASSPGANRGLYEQYF.